The 19 T cell receptor beta chains below come from one sample, sequenced in a study of T-cell memory formation after mild COVID-19. A single record per CDR3 protein comes from TCRdb applying MiXCR to the 5' RACE reads. The table records a few hundred thousand distinct CDR3 sequences, roughly 19% of them present only once. Sequences were obtained from PBMCs or a T cell subset sorted from them (not recorded which). These receptors were obtained from a man in his late teens or twenties who had mild COVID-19 (a few samples of this study predate the infection). Cell type and time point are not known.

The chain is built from TRBV25-1 and TRBJ2-7; D not certain. Trimming removed 4 bases at V and 3 bases at J, with 13 bases between. Germline loops: CDR1 MGHDK, CDR2 SYGVNS. The length of the CDR3 is 14 residues. CDR3: CASSATLTGYEQYF. CDR3 sequence (DNA): TGTGCCAGCAGTGCCACCCTGACGGGCTACGAGCAGTACTTC.

The genes are TRBV18 and TRBJ1-2; 8 bases are a match to TRBD1. The V segment lost 6 bases and the J segment 8 bases; nucleotides outside the gene matches: 5. This CDR3 is 12 amino acids long. Germline V gene sequence: CDR1 KGHSH, CDR2 LQKENI. The DNA for the CDR3 is TGTGCCAGCTCCCCGGACAGGGAAGGCTACACCTTC. It specifies CASSPDREGYTF.

This clonotype has ten or more counts. The J gene is TRBJ1-1, the V gene TRBV12-3 or TRBV12-4; D gene uncertain. CDR3 length: 14 amino acids. The V end lost 6 bases, the J end lost 0 bases, and 11 bases lay between the germline ends. CDR3 amino acids: CASSSTAMNTEAFF. Written as DNA, the CDR3 is TGTGCCAGCAGCTCAACAGCGATGAACACTGAAGCTTTCTTT.

The J gene is TRBJ2-2, the V gene TRBV7-2; D call uncertain. Per germline, CDR1 SGHTA and CDR2 FQGNSA. Trimming took off 5 bases at V and 5 bases at J, with 9 bases between the two ends. The CDR3 consists of 13 residues. CDR3 amino acids: CASSPLATGELFF. The CDR3 DNA is TGTGCCAGCAGCCCTCTGGCAACCGGGGAGCTGTTTTTT.

The table lists this clonotype with a count of one. This chain connects TRBV10-2 to TRBJ2-5, with D possibly called TRBD1 or TRBD2 (5 bases each). Germline V gene data show CDR1 as WSHSY and CDR2 as SAAADI. The germline V and J ends were trimmed by 7 bases and 2 bases, with 17 bases remaining between them. The CDR3 runs 15 residues. The CDR3 bases are TGCGCCAGCACCCGGTTCGGGGCGCGGCAAGAGACCCAGTACTTC. Translated: CASTRFGARQETQYF.

This clonotype showed up just a few times. V and J are TRBV5-5 and TRBJ1-4; a possible D gene is TRBD1 (6 bases). Trimming left V 4 bases short and J 6 bases short, with 10 bases between. This CDR3 region has 13 residues. Per germline, CDR1 SGHKS and CDR2 YYEKEE (reference sequence). The CDR3 here is CASSQGNYEKLFF. As DNA, the CDR3 is TGTGCCAGCAGCCAGGGGAATTATGAAAAACTGTTTTTT.

This chain joins TRBV6-1 and TRBJ1-5; TRBD1 matches 8 bases. Germline-derived CDR1 and CDR2 are MNHNS and SASEGT. CDR3 length: 13 amino acids. V was clipped by 4 bases and J by 6 bases; unmatched bases: 2. The CDR3, as DNA: TGTGCCAGCAGTGTGACAGGGGTTCAGCCCCAGCATTTT. Translation gives CASSVTGVQPQHF.

This clonotype has a handful of counts. The chain employs TRBV12-3 or TRBV12-4 and TRBJ2-5, with 7 bases fitting TRBD1. The CDR3 is made up of 15 amino acids. Trimming cost V 3 bases and J 2 bases; bases outside gene matches: 6. CDR3 sequence (DNA): TGTGCCAGCAGTTTTGGAGTCAGGGGGCAAGAGACCCAGTACTTC. Its translation is CASSFGVRGQETQYF.

This rearrangement joins TRBV28 to TRBJ1-1; D remains ambiguous. V lost 3 bases to trimming and J lost 10 bases, with 15 bases between them. CDR3 length equals 13 residues. Germline CDR1 MDHEN, CDR2 SYDVKM. The CDR3 region has the DNA TGTGCCAGCAGTTTCGGGAGTGTTGATGGAGCTTTCTTT. It codes for CASSFGSVDGAFF.

This clonotype appeared many times. This chain connects TRBV7-2 to TRBJ2-7, with TRBD1 matching over 8 bases. The CDR3 is 16 residues long. With 4 bases clipped from V and 1 base from J, the junction kept 9 bases outside the gene matches. The germline CDR1 and CDR2 sequences are SGHTA and FQGNSA. The CDR3 sequence is CASSSPDREFSYEQYF. CDR3 DNA sequence: TGTGCCAGCAGCTCCCCGGACAGGGAATTTTCCTACGAGCAGTACTTC.

The table lists this clonotype with a few counts. This chain connects TRBV12-3 or TRBV12-4 to TRBJ1-1; perhaps TRBD1 as D (6 bases). The CDR3 runs to 14 residues. The germline V and J ends were trimmed by 3 bases and 7 bases, with 15 bases remaining between them. CDR3 in DNA: TGTGCCAGCAGTTTTGGGGTTAGGGACATTGAAGCTTTCTTT. Protein sequence: CASSFGVRDIEAFF.

The V call is TRBV29-1, the J call TRBJ2-2, with D unresolved. Per the germline V gene, CDR1 is SQVTM and CDR2 is ANQGSEA. Trimming took off 1 base at V and 4 bases at J, with 4 bases between the two ends. The CDR3 loop spans 12 amino acids. CDR3 in DNA: TGCAGCGTTGAAGGGATCACCGGGGAGCTGTTTTTT. Translating gives CSVEGITGELFF.

The rearrangement uses TRBV21-1 and TRBJ2-7. TRBV21-1 is termed a pseudogene. The CDR3 has 17 amino acids. CDR3 DNA: TGTGCCAGCAGCAAAGGAGGACGGCTGAGGAGCTCCTACGAGCAGTACGTC. Encoded protein: CASSKGGRLRSSYEQYV.

For the CDR3, the DNA is TGTGCCAGCAGTCTACCCCAGGGTTGCTATGGCTACACCTTC. It translates to CASSLPQGCYGYTF. This chain uses TRBV27 with TRBJ1-2; D is possibly TRBD1 (5 bases). This CDR3 region has 14 residues. V lost 5 bases and J 4 bases, leaving 14 bases between the germline ends. Germline assignment: CDR1 MNHEY and CDR2 SMNVEV (reference sequence).

The V gene is TRBV6-5, the J gene TRBJ2-7, with 13 bases identical to TRBD2. The germline V gene has CDR1 MNHEY and CDR2 SVGAGI. V dropped 5 bases and J dropped 6; count of bases not matched to a gene: 4. CDR3 length equals 14 residues. CDR3 region: CASSPGTSGAEQYF. CDR3 DNA: TGTGCCAGCAGTCCCGGGACTAGCGGGGCCGAGCAGTACTTC.

This clonotype appeared a few times. V and J are TRBV6-6 and TRBJ1-6; D call uncertain. CDR3 length equals 16 residues. Germline-derived CDR1 and CDR2 are MNHNY and SVGAGI (reference sequence). The ends were cut back, 5 bases at V and 4 bases at J, with 15 bases in the middle. CDR3 sequence reads: CASSGQKNYYNSPLHF. CDR3 DNA: TGTGCCAGCAGTGGGCAGAAAAATTATTATAATTCACCCCTCCACTTT.

V is TRBV5-8 and J is TRBJ1-5; unclear D gene. With 1 base removed from V and 1 base from J, the gap between germline ends came to 6 bases. Per the germline V gene, CDR1 is SGHTS and CDR2 is YDEGEE. This CDR3 has 14 residues. In nucleotides, the CDR3 is TGTGCCAGCAGCTTGTACACCAGCAATCAGCCCCAGCATTTT. This sequence encodes CASSLYTSNQPQHF. Drawing the rest from reference TRBV5-8 and TRBJ1-5, the complete variable domain is EAGVTQSPTHLIKTRGQQATLRCSPISGHTSVYWYQQALGLGLQFLLWYDEGEERNRGNFPPRFSGRQFPNYSSELNVNALELEDSALYLCASSLYTSNQPQHFGDGTRLSIL.

Only a few counts were recorded for this clonotype. The chain is built from TRBV4-1 and TRBJ1-2; possibly TRBD1 for D (6 bases). The germline V gene has CDR1 MGHRA and CDR2 YSYEKL. Between the trimmed V and J ends, which lost 1 base and 4 bases, there was a span of 19 bases. The CDR3 has 17 amino acids. CDR3 in DNA: TGCGCCAGCAGCCAAGTGTTCGCAGGGGCTATTACCTATGGCTACACCTTC. The encoded protein is CASSQVFAGAITYGYTF.

This clonotype was counted between two and nine times. This chain links TRBV4-3 with TRBJ2-3; D is perhaps TRBD1 (5 bases). Trimming took 0 bases from V and 1 from J, leaving 14 bases between them. CDR3 length: 17 residues. The germline V gene encodes CDR1 LGHNA and CDR2 YSLEER. The CDR3 DNA sequence: TGCGCCAGCAGCCAAGAGAGGACACGCTTGGGCACAGATACGCAGTATTTT. This translates into CASSQERTRLGTDTQYF.